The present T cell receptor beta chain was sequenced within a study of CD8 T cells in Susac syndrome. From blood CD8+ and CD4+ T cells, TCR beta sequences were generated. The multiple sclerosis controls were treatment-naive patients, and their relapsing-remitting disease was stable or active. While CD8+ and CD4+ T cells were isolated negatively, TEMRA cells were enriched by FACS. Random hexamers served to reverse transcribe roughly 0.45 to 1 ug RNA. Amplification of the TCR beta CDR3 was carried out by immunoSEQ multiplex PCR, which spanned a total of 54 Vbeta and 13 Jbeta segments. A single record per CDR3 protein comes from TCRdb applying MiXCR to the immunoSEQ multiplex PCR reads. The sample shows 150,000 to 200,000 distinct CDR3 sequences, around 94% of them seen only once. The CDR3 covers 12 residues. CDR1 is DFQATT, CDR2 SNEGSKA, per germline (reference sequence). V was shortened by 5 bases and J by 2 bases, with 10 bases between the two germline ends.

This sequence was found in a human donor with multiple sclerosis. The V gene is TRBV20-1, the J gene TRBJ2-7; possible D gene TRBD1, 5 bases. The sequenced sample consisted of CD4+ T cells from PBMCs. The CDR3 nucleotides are TGCAGTGCTTTCAGGGTTCCCTACGAGCAGTACTTC. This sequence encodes CSAFRVPYEQYF.